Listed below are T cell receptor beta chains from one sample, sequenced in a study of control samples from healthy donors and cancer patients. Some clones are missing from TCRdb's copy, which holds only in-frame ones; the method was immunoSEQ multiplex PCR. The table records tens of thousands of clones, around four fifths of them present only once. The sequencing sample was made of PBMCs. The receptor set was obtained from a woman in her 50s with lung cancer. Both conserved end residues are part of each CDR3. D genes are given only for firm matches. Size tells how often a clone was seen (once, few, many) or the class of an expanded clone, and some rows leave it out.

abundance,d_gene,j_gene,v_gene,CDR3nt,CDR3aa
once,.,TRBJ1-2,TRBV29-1,TGCAGCGTTGAAGGGACCCATGGCTACACCTTC,CSVEGTHGYTF
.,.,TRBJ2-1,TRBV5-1,TGCGCCAGCAGCTTGCATCCCAATGAGCAGTTCTTC,CASSLHPNEQFF
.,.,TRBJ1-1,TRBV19,TGTGCCAGTAAAGCGGGGAGGCAGGTGATGAACACTGAAGCTTTCTTT,CASKAGRQVMNTEAFF
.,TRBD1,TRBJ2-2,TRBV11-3,TGTGCCAGCAGCGACAGGGGTTCCGGGGAGCTGTTTTTT,CASSDRGSGELFF
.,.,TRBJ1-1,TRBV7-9,TGTGCCAGCAGCTACCAGAACACTGAAGCTTTCTTT,CASSYQNTEAFF
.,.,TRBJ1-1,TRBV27,TGTGCCAGCAGTTTAAGTGGAAAAGCTTTCTTT,CASSLSGKAFF
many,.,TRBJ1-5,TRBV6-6,TGTGCCAGCAGTTACACGCAGGGAGGTCAGCCCCAGCATTTT,CASSYTQGGQPQHF
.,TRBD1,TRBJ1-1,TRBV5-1,TGCGCCAGCAGGGCGTACAGGGGAACTGAAGCTTTCTTT,CASRAYRGTEAFF
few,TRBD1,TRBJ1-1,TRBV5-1,TGCGCCAGCAGCTTGGACAGGGGAGCTGAAGCTTTCTTT,CASSLDRGAEAFF
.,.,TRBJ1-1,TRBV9,TGTGCCAGCAGCGTCGGTAACTCCCCGAACACTGAAGCTTTCTTT,CASSVGNSPNTEAFF
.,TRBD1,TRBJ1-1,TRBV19,TGTGCCAGTGGACAGGGGATGAGCACTGAAGCTTTCTTT,CASGQGMSTEAFF
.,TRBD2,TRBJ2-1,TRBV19,TGTGCCAGTAGTAGGACTAGCGGGGTAGGAAATGAGCAGTTCTTC,CASSRTSGVGNEQFF
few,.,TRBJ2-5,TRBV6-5,TGTGCCAGCAGTTACGCGGACAGCCGGAGTTCGACCCAGTACTTC,CASSYADSRSSTQYF
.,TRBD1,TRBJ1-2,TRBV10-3,TGTGCCATCAGTGAGGTGACAGGGGTTATCTATGGCTACACCTTC,CAISEVTGVIYGYTF
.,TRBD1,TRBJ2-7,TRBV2,TGTGCCAGCAGTGACCGGGACAGGGGTAACCACGAGCAGTACTTC,CASSDRDRGNHEQYF
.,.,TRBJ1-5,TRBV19,TGTGCCAGTAGTACTCTCCCTGGTCAGCCCCAGCATTTT,CASSTLPGQPQHF
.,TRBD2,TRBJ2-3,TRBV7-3,TGTGCCAGCAGTTTAGCGGGGGGCACAGATACGCAGTATTTT,CASSLAGGTDTQYF
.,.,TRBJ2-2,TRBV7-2,TGTGCCAGCGGGAAGGGCGCGAACACCGGGGAGCTGTTTTTT,CASGKGANTGELFF
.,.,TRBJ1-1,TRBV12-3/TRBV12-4,TGTGCCAGCAGTTTACACCAGAACACTGAAGCTTTCTTT,CASSLHQNTEAFF
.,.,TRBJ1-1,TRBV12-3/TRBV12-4,TGTGCCAGCAGTTCTCAGGGAGCTGAAGCTTTCTTT,CASSSQGAEAFF
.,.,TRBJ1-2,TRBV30,TGTGCCTGGAGGATGGCAGCTAACTATGGCTACACCTTC,CAWRMAANYGYTF
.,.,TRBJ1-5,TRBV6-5,TGTGCCAGCAGTTACACAGGGTACAGTGGCAATCAGCCCCAGCATTTT,CASSYTGYSGNQPQHF
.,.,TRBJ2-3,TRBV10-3,TGTGCCATCAAGATAATAGGGGCTACAGATACGCAGTATTTT,CAIKIIGATDTQYF
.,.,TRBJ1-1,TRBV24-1,TGTGCCACCAGACAGACCCAGAACACTGAAGCTTTCTTT,CATRQTQNTEAFF
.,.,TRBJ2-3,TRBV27,TGTGCCAGCAGTCGAAGCCGAACAGATACGCAGTATTTT,CASSRSRTDTQYF
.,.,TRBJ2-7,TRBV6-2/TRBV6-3,TGTGCCAGCAGTTACTCGATCGGTGCTGGCGAGCAGTACTTC,CASSYSIGAGEQYF
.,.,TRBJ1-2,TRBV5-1,TGCGCCAGCAGCTTGGAAACAGGGTTGGGTAACTATGGCTACACCTTC,CASSLETGLGNYGYTF
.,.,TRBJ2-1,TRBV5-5,TGTGCCAGCCTCAGGGCGGGAATTGCGTTCTTC,CASLRAGIAFF
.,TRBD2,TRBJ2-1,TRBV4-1,TGCGCCAGCAGCCAGGTACTAGCGCTGGGGGTCAATGAGCAGTTCTTC,CASSQVLALGVNEQFF
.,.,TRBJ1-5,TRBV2,TGTGCCAGCAGTGATTCAGGGGGCAATCAGCCCCAGCATTTT,CASSDSGGNQPQHF
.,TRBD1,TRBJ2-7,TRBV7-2,TGTGCCAGCAGCTTAGTCACAGGGGACGAGCAGTACTTC,CASSLVTGDEQYF
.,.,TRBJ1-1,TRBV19,TGTGCCAGTAGTAGCCCGCCTCCAACACTGAACACTGAAGCTTTCTTT,CASSSPPPTLNTEAFF
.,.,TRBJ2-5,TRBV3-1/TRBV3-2,TGTGCCAGCAGCCAAGCTGTGTACCAAGAGACCCAGTACTTC,CASSQAVYQETQYF
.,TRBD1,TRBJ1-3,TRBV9,TGTGCCAGCAGCGTAGAGGGGACAGGCTCTGGAAACACCATATATTTT,CASSVEGTGSGNTIYF
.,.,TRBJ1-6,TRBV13,TGTGCCAGCAGCCTGGGCTCCGGGACGACCAATTCACCCCTCCACTTT,CASSLGSGTTNSPLHF
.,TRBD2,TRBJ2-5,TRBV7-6,TGTGCCAGCAGCTTAGTCGGGGGGGCCCCAGAGACCCAGTACTTC,CASSLVGGAPETQYF